Included here is one TCR beta chain sequence, with context. This record comes from a study of T cell changes during pregnancy in multiple sclerosis. Repertoires were generated with immunoSEQ multiplex PCR, while TCRdb's copy carries only in-frame clones and drops some. The sample carries about 44,000 clones, approximately 96% recorded once. This TCR derives from a female donor with multiple sclerosis, enrolled in a pregnancy study. The sequences come from peripheral blood, collected in the second trimester of pregnancy.

For the CDR3, the DNA is TGTGCCAGCAGCTTATCTCGGACAGGGCTTGACTATGGCTACACCTTC. The encoded protein is CASSLSRTGLDYGYTF. The V call is TRBV7-8, the J call TRBJ1-2; TRBD1 agrees at 8 bases. V lost 2 bases to trimming and J lost 3 bases; unmatched junction nucleotides: 8. This CDR3 is 16 amino acids long. In germline, CDR1 is SGHVS, CDR2 FQNEAQ.